This T cell receptor (beta chain) stems from a study of CXCR3-negative and CXCR3-positive naive CD8 T cells. Findings and caveats of the study: The study found comparably high diversity in both naive subsets and much lower diversity in memory CD8+ cells.

UMI-labeled 5' RACE yielded the TRB cDNA libraries. TCRdb re-called the 5' RACE reads and gives one entry per CDR3 protein, without DNA. The table lists about 56,000 distinct CDR3 sequences. A word on this clonotype: Its antigen is unknown.

The sample comprised memory CD8+ T cells from blood. This receptor was identified in a human donor in good health. Some clones in this sample may be carry-over from other donors' samples.

The CDR3 loop reads CASSQEARTGEGYTF. The chain recombines TRBV4-2 with TRBJ1-2; the TCRdb call, TRBD1, lacks DNA for checking. From germline, CDR1 is LGHNA and CDR2 YNFKEQ. This CDR3 spans 15 amino acids.